These T cell receptor beta chains were read from a single sample in a study of identical twins. TCRdb re-called the 5' RACE reads through MiXCR, storing one row per CDR3 protein. This table has around 340,000 distinct CDR3 sequences, 9% to 15% appearing once. A further study also used this sample, focusing on yellow fever vaccine responses in identical twins.

What was sequenced was CD8+ T cells sorted from blood. These TCRs come from a young woman in good health. The CDR3 runs from the conserved cysteine through the conserved F or W. The D gene is left open where the match is weak. The listing skips clone size in some rows; elsewhere it reads once, few, many or a size class.

V: TRBV12-3/TRBV12-4
size: many
D: -
J: TRBJ2-1
DNA: TGTGCCAGCAGTTTAGCGGTTGTAGGGGCGCGGAATGAGCAGTTCTTC
CDR3: CASSLAVVGARNEQFF

V: TRBV28
size: few
D: -
J: TRBJ1-1
DNA: TGTGCCAGCAGTTTTATGGGGGCGTTTGCCCTCACTGAAGCTTTCTTT
CDR3: CASSFMGAFALTEAFF

V: TRBV7-6
size: -
D: -
J: TRBJ2-2
DNA: TGTGCCAGCAGCTACCCTTTGGCGGAGGTGAACACCGGGGAGCTGTTTTTT
CDR3: CASSYPLAEVNTGELFF

V: TRBV20-1
size: few
D: TRBD2
J: TRBJ2-4
DNA: TGCAGTGCTAGAGATAGGGCTAGCGGGAGGCACATTCAGTACTTC
CDR3: CSARDRASGRHIQYF

V: TRBV19
size: -
D: -
J: TRBJ1-5
DNA: TGTGCCAGTAGTACGGGCACTTATAGCAATCAGCCCCAGCATTTT
CDR3: CASSTGTYSNQPQHF

V: TRBV4-1
size: few
D: -
J: TRBJ2-2
DNA: TGCGCCAGCAGCCCGTTCGGAGGGGCAGGGTACACCGGGGAGCTGTTTTTT
CDR3: CASSPFGGAGYTGELFF

V: TRBV2
size: -
D: -
J: TRBJ2-3
DNA: TGTGCCAGCAGCGGGGGACCCGCAAAGGATACGCAGTATTTT
CDR3: CASSGGPAKDTQYF

V: TRBV25-1
size: few
D: -
J: TRBJ1-1
DNA: TGTGCCAGCAGAACGGCGGGCGCTGAAGCTTTCTTT
CDR3: CASRTAGAEAFF

V: TRBV28
size: -
D: -
J: TRBJ1-6
DNA: TGTGCCAGCAGTCTCCAGCCTCTGAAGGGTTCACCCCTCCACTTT
CDR3: CASSLQPLKGSPLHF

V: TRBV6-5
size: many
D: TRBD2
J: TRBJ2-5
DNA: TGTGCCAGCAGTTTGGGACTACCGTACCAAGAGACCCAGTACTTC
CDR3: CASSLGLPYQETQYF

V: TRBV5-6
size: -
D: -
J: TRBJ1-1
DNA: TGTGCCAGCAGCTTGGGGCACGGCACTGAAGCTTTCTTT
CDR3: CASSLGHGTEAFF

V: TRBV27
size: few
D: -
J: TRBJ1-1
DNA: TGTGCCAGCAGTTTATCGATTGGGTCCACTGAAGCTTTCTTT
CDR3: CASSLSIGSTEAFF

V: TRBV7-9
size: -
D: TRBD1
J: TRBJ1-2
DNA: TGTGCCAGCAGCTTAGACAGGGGGCGTCAGGAAGGCTACACCTTC
CDR3: CASSLDRGRQEGYTF

V: TRBV4-1
size: few
D: -
J: TRBJ2-7
DNA: TGCGCCAGCAGCCAAGAGAGGACAGCGATCTACGAGCAGTACTTC
CDR3: CASSQERTAIYEQYF

V: TRBV28
size: -
D: TRBD2
J: TRBJ2-5
DNA: TGTGCCAGCAGTTTATGCGTGCGGGGGGACCCTCTCTGCCAAGAGACCCAGTACTTC
CDR3: CASSLCVRGDPLCQETQYF

V: TRBV5-5
size: few
D: TRBD1
J: TRBJ1-6
DNA: TGTGCCAGCAGCTTTATCGACAGGGGGCCCAGCTCCCTCCACTTT
CDR3: CASSFIDRGPSSLHF

V: TRBV4-1
size: -
D: -
J: TRBJ2-7
DNA: TGCGCCAGCAGCCAAGCGGGGATCTACGAGCAGTACTTC
CDR3: CASSQAGIYEQYF

V: TRBV7-9
size: once
D: -
J: TRBJ1-4
DNA: TGTGCCAGCAGCTTAACCCGGGGGTTGTCTAATGAAAAACTGTTTTTT
CDR3: CASSLTRGLSNEKLFF

V: TRBV27
size: -
D: TRBD2
J: TRBJ2-3
DNA: TGTGCCAGCTCGACCCGGGACTACTCGAAGAGCACAGATACGCAGTATTTT
CDR3: CASSTRDYSKSTDTQYF

V: TRBV29-1
size: -
D: TRBD2
J: TRBJ2-1
DNA: TGCAGCGTTGTATCAGCGGGGGCCTACAATGAGCAGTTCTTC
CDR3: CSVVSAGAYNEQFF

V: TRBV9
size: -
D: TRBD2
J: TRBJ2-5
DNA: TGTGCCAGCAGCGAGGGACTAGCGGGAGGGTCAGGGGAAGAGACCCAGTACTTC
CDR3: CASSEGLAGGSGEETQYF

V: TRBV11-2
size: -
D: -
J: TRBJ2-2
DNA: TGTGCCAGCAGCTTAGACAGTAACCCAACCGGGGAGCTGTTTTTT
CDR3: CASSLDSNPTGELFF

V: TRBV5-1
size: -
D: -
J: TRBJ2-7
DNA: TGCGCCAGCAGCTTAGGACAGTTTGACTCATACTACGAGCAGTACTTC
CDR3: CASSLGQFDSYYEQYF

V: TRBV12-3/TRBV12-4
size: many
D: TRBD2
J: TRBJ2-7
DNA: TGTGCCAGCAGTTTAAGACTAGCGGGAGGAAGCGAGCAGTACTTC
CDR3: CASSLRLAGGSEQYF

V: TRBV11-2
size: few
D: -
J: TRBJ1-5
DNA: TGTGCCAGCAGCCTTCGGCCTGATAGCAATCAGCCCCAGCATTTT
CDR3: CASSLRPDSNQPQHF

V: TRBV5-1
size: few
D: TRBD2
J: TRBJ2-7
DNA: TGCGCCAGCAGCCCCGGACTAGCGGATTTCTACGAGCAGTACTTC
CDR3: CASSPGLADFYEQYF

V: TRBV19
size: -
D: TRBD1
J: TRBJ2-1
DNA: TGTGCCAGTAGTATGGATCAGGGGGCCGGGTACAATGAGCAGTTCTTC
CDR3: CASSMDQGAGYNEQFF

V: TRBV20-1
size: many
D: -
J: TRBJ2-5
DNA: TGCAGTGCTAGAGATCCTGAGTTCGGGAACCAACAAGAGACCCAGTACTTC
CDR3: CSARDPEFGNQQETQYF

V: TRBV7-9
size: -
D: -
J: TRBJ2-5
DNA: TGTGCCAGCAGCACCACTTCCGGGGGCGAAGGGAGAGAGACCCAGTACTTC
CDR3: CASSTTSGGEGRETQYF

V: TRBV12-3/TRBV12-4
size: -
D: -
J: TRBJ2-5
DNA: TGTGCCAGCAGTTTTGATGGGGGGCCATTCCAAGAGACCCAGTACTTC
CDR3: CASSFDGGPFQETQYF

V: TRBV27
size: -
D: -
J: TRBJ1-1
DNA: TGTGCCAGCAGTTTAACTGGGACATACGGTTCTGAAGCTTTCTTT
CDR3: CASSLTGTYGSEAFF

V: TRBV11-2
size: many
D: -
J: TRBJ2-3
DNA: TGTGCCAGCAGTTGGGCAGGGGGCACAGATACGCAGTATTTT
CDR3: CASSWAGGTDTQYF

V: TRBV23-1
size: -
D: TRBD2
J: TRBJ2-7
DNA: TGCGCCAGCAGTCGTCTCGGGAGGATCCTTGTAGGGCAGTACTTC
CDR3: CASSRLGRILVGQYF

V: TRBV4-2
size: many
D: TRBD1
J: TRBJ1-6
DNA: TGTGCCAGCAGCCAAGCAGGGGGCCCAAAAGAAGTCTATAATTCACCCCTCCACTTT
CDR3: CASSQAGGPKEVYNSPLHF

V: TRBV7-9
size: many
D: TRBD1
J: TRBJ1-6
DNA: TGTGCCAGCAGCTGGGACAGGGACAATTCACCCCTCCACTTT
CDR3: CASSWDRDNSPLHF